This T cell receptor (beta chain) was profiled in a study of blood T cell repertoires in COVID-19. At the level of the study: Acute and convalescent COVID-19 samples came from the United States, Italy and Spain. Sources were T cells, B-cell-depleted T cells, or PBMCs; the material itself was cDNA or gDNA.

Per the original data handling: Estimation of nucleated cell counts was performed using reference gene primer amplification. Method: immunoSEQ multiplex PCR; TCRdb's copy keeps in-frame clones and lacks some. V and J calls and clone size are as listed in that table; D and trimming were resolved from the DNA. This sample has 60,000 to 75,000 clones; roughly 88% occur once, and the top ten carry approximately 4%. Per the germline V gene, CDR1 is SGHAT and CDR2 is FQNNGV. The CDR3 totals 15 residues. Trimming removed 1 base from V and 3 bases from J, with 13 bases in between. Sequencing was carried out using peripheral blood. The chain combines TRBV11-2 with TRBJ2-7; a weak D match, TRBD1 (6 bases). The TCR comes from a human donor in a cohort sampled during active COVID-19. The CDR3 loop is CASSLGAGDLYEQYF. The CDR3 DNA sequence: TGTGCCAGCAGCTTAGGGGCAGGGGATCTCTACGAGCAGTACTTC.